This T cell receptor (beta chain) is from a study of tumor and adjacent non-tumor tissue in lung cancer. Study-level points and caveats: Higher tumor TCR diversity was associated with shorter survival. Tumor repertoires had a smaller top 100 clone share than normal lung.

The template was RNA from unsorted bulk tissue. The library came from three nested PCR rounds adapted from ARM-PCR protocols. A single record per CDR3 protein comes from TCRdb applying MiXCR to the multiplex PCR reads. This sample has about 80,000 distinct CDR3 sequences, with around 70% found just once. For this clonotype: No antigen is known for it.

This CDR3 is 15 amino acids long. The V and J ends lost 3 bases and 9 bases, in that order; junction bases with no gene match: 8. The germline V gene has CDR1 SQVTM and CDR2 ANQGSEA. The chain uses TRBV29-1 and TRBJ2-1; the match to TRBD2 covers 13 bases. The sequenced material came from lung tumor tissue. This sequence originates from a woman in her 70s with non-small cell lung cancer. The CDR3 protein is CSVDDGLAGVGEQFF. CDR3 nucleotides: TGCAGCGTTGATGACGGACTAGCGGGGGTGGGTGAGCAGTTCTTC.